This T cell receptor beta chain stems from a study of blood T cell repertoires in COVID-19. On the study more broadly: Sample material is recorded as cDNA or gDNA derived from T cells, B-cell-depleted T cells, or PBMCs.

Source study methods: Using reference gene primer amplification, nucleated cell counts were estimated. The data were produced by immunoSEQ multiplex PCR, yet TCRdb's version contains in-frame clones alone and is incomplete. For V, J and clone size, that table is used; D and trimming come from the DNA. The sample has approximately 160,000 clones, 70% to 80% seen once. V gave up 3 bases and J gave up 5 bases; unmatched junction bases: 8. The CDR3 is 15 amino acids. Germline CDR1 and CDR2: SGHVS and FNYEAQ. The receptor comes from a man in his fifties or sixties with acute or convalescent COVID-19. The rearrangement uses TRBV7-6 and TRBJ2-7; 9 bases match TRBD1. The sample was peripheral blood. CDR3 sequence: CASSLGQGGLHEQYF. The CDR3 coding sequence is TGTGCCAGCAGCTTGGGACAGGGTGGTCTCCACGAGCAGTACTTC.